Detailed here is one T cell receptor (beta chain). What it binds is unknown. The V and J ends lost 7 bases and 7 bases respectively, with 13 bases between them. CDR1 is MNHNS and CDR2 is SASEGT in the germline V gene. The CDR3 is made up of 13 amino acids. The data were obtained in a study of cytomegalovirus exposure and HLA in healthy donors. General study findings and limits: Reportedly, diagnosis of cytomegalovirus status by the classifier showed high specificity and sensitivity. The study designated 150 to 200 TCR beta chains cytomegalovirus-associated. Usually a TCR sequence was rare, but some public TCRs were found in many donors. Under in vitro conditions, a few CMV-associated chains were confirmed as specific for CMV antigens.

This table comes from immunoSEQ multiplex PCR, and its TCRdb copy is limited to in-frame clones, with some not included. The sample lists around 62,000 clones, roughly 89% seen once, with roughly 1.8% in the top ten. The TCR was taken from a woman under 30 in good health and CMV-seronegative. The chain carries TRBV6-1 and TRBJ1-4; D remains ambiguous. Sample: PBMCs. CDR3 DNA sequence: TGTGCCAGCATCCGTCAATCAGGTGAAAAACTGTTTTTT. Protein sequence: CASIRQSGEKLFF.